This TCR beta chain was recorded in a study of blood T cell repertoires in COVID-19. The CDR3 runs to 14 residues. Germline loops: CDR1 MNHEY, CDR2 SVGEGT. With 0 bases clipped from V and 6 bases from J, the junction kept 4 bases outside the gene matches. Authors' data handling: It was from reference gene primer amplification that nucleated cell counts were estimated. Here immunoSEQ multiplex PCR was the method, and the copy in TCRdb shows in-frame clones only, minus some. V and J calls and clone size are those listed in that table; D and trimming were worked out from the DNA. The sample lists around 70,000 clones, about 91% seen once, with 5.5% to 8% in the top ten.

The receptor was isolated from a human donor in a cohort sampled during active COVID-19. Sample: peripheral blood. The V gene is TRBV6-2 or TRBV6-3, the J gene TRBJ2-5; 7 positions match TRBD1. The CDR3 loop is CASSYSTGSQTQYF. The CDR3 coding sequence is TGTGCCAGCAGTTACTCGACAGGGTCCCAGACCCAGTACTTC.